This T cell receptor beta chain came from a study of T cell responses to AZD1222 COVID-19 vaccine. Study background: Second-dose schedules of about 4 or about 12 weeks were combined. Study-wide results and limits: Vaccine-associated CD4 TCRs ranged over spike, dominating at 160-218 and 743-854. At study baseline, merely several AZD1222 recipients were seropositive. Nearly half of spike-specific TCRs reportedly go after variant regions that carry no mutations.

Sequenced by immunoSEQ multiplex PCR; TCRdb stores in-frame clones only, minus some. The profile shows more than 85,000 clones, 84% of them singletons. This clone was detected only once. What it binds is not known. The same CDR3 is also encoded by other DNA sequences in this sample. Germline-derived CDR1 and CDR2 are SQVTM and ANQGSEA. The CDR3 loop spans 14 amino acids. Unmatched junction bases numbered 3, after V lost 1 base and J lost 3 bases. The chain combines TRBV29-1 with TRBJ2-7; 10 nucleotides agree with TRBD2. This specimen consisted of peripheral blood, obtained on day 0 of AZD1222 vaccination. The sequence was obtained from an adult in good health. The CDR3 coding sequence is TGCAGCGTTGAAGGAGCGGGAGGGATCTACGAGCAGTACTTC. This encodes CSVEGAGGIYEQYF.